The 14 T cell receptor beta chains listed next were all sequenced from one sample in a study of T cell changes during pregnancy in multiple sclerosis (dated by TCRdb to about 2019). Receptors were amplified or captured by the immunoSEQ multiplex PCR assay. In TCRdb, the immuneACCESS table is reduced to in-frame sequences with V and J assigned. These tables do not hold every clone; where another copy was compared, an unresolved V gene accounts for under half, and the others remain unexplained. This sample holds tens of thousands of clones; about 93% were observed only once. About 2.8% of the sample is in the top ten clones. The sample here was CD8+ T cells from peripheral blood mononuclear cells, taken in the third trimester of pregnancy. These TCRs come from a female donor with multiple sclerosis, enrolled in a pregnancy study.

This clone was seen once. CDR3 nucleotides: TGTGCCAGCAGCCCTAGGACTCACTACGAGCAGTACTTC. Amino acids: CASSPRTHYEQYF. J is TRBJ2-7 and V is TRBV28; the D gene is possibly TRBD2 (5 bases). Between the trimmed V and J ends, which lost 6 bases and 3 bases, there was a span of 12 bases. This CDR3 comprises 13 residues. Germline V CDR1 and CDR2: MDHEN, SYDVKM.

This rearrangement joins TRBV7-9 to TRBJ2-4, with 7 bases that match TRBD2. This CDR3 region has 16 residues. Trimming removed 3 bases from V and 4 bases from J; junction bases left unmatched: 9. CDR1 is SEHNR and CDR2 is FQNEAQ in the germline V gene (reference sequence). The DNA of the CDR3 is TGTGCCAGCAGCTTTTCGGCGGGGACTACTAAAAACATTCAGTACTTC. Its translation is CASSFSAGTTKNIQYF.

This rearrangement joins TRBV27 to TRBJ2-3, with TRBD1 identical over 7 bases. Unmatched junction bases numbered 1, after V lost 4 bases and J lost 0 bases. CDR3 length: 14 residues. Germline V lookup: CDR1 MNHEY, CDR2 SMNVEV (reference sequence). The CDR3 here is CASSSTGSTDTQYF. For the CDR3, the DNA is TGTGCCAGCAGTTCGACAGGGAGCACAGATACGCAGTATTTT.

V gene TRBV9 combines with J gene TRBJ1-2, with D possibly TRBD1 on 6 matching bases. Germline V gene data show CDR1 as SGDLS and CDR2 as YYNGEE. The V end was cut by 3 bases, the J end by 4 bases, with 10 bases between. The CDR3 sequence is 13 residues long. CDR3 sequence reads: CASSGHRAYGYTF. For the CDR3, the DNA is TGTGCCAGCAGCGGTCACAGGGCCTATGGCTACACCTTC.

The V gene is TRBV27, the J gene TRBJ2-5; D is possibly TRBD2 (6 bases). The CDR3 runs 15 residues. V lost 2 bases, J lost 2 bases, and 12 bases lay in between. Germline loops: CDR1 MNHEY, CDR2 SMNVEV (reference sequence). The CDR3 protein is CASSLPGVRQETQYF. Here the CDR3 DNA reads TGTGCCAGCAGTTTACCGGGAGTAAGGCAAGAGACCCAGTACTTC.

This chain joins TRBV30 and TRBJ2-1, with TRBD2 matching over 9 bases. The germline V gene has CDR1 GTSNPN and CDR2 SVGIG (reference sequence). V lost 1 base and J lost 4; bases outside the gene matches: 8. This CDR3 contains 16 residues. CDR3 residues: CAWSGVAGDPYNEQFF. DNA for the CDR3: TGTGCCTGGAGTGGAGTAGCGGGAGACCCTTACAATGAGCAGTTCTTC.

The chain joins TRBV20-1 to TRBJ1-2; D might be TRBD1 (5 bases). The CDR3 sequence is 11 residues long. V was pared by 5 bases and J by 8 bases, with 12 bases between. CDR1 DFQATT and CDR2 SNEGSKA come from the germline V gene (reference sequence). The CDR3, as DNA: TGCAGTGCTCGGGGGGGGGAAGGCTACACCTTC. This gives the protein CSARGGEGYTF.

The CDR3 nucleotides read TGTGCCAGCAGCGCGACAGGGGGCAAAGGCTACGAGCAGTACTTC. Protein product: CASSATGGKGYEQYF. This chain uses TRBV9 with TRBJ2-7, with 10 bases fitting TRBD1. CDR1 and CDR2 from the germline V gene are SGDLS and YYNGEE. After removal of 3 bases from V and 3 bases from J, the junction contained 6 bases not matched to a gene. The CDR3 has 15 amino acids.

The V gene is TRBV7-9, the J gene TRBJ2-7; no clear D gene. The length of the CDR3 is 14 residues. CDR1 and CDR2 (germline): SEHNR, FQNEAQ (reference sequence). The V gene lost 6 bases and the J gene lost 2 bases, with 14 bases spanning the gap. CDR3 sequence: CASSPPARAYEQYF. In DNA, the CDR3 is TGTGCCAGCAGTCCCCCGGCCCGGGCCTACGAGCAGTACTTC. The entire variable domain, with the rest obtained from reference TRBV7-9 and TRBJ2-7, is as follows: DTGVSQNPRHKITKRGQNVTFRCDPISEHNRLYWYRQTLGQGPEFLTYFQNEAQLEKSRLLSDRFSAERPKGSFSTLEIQRTEQGDSAMYLCASSPPARAYEQYFGPGTRLTVT.

The gene calls are TRBV11-1 and TRBJ2-7; D perhaps matches TRBD2 (5 bases). The V end lost 5 bases, the J end lost 0 bases, and 17 bases lay between the germline ends. Per the germline V gene, CDR1 is SGHAT and CDR2 is FQDESV (reference sequence). CDR3 length: 16 amino acids. The CDR3 loop reads CASSQPRVSPSYEQYF. The CDR3 DNA reads as TGTGCCAGCAGCCAGCCGAGGGTCAGTCCCTCCTACGAGCAGTACTTC. The complete variable domain, with remaining parts taken from reference TRBV11-1 and TRBJ2-7, reads EAEVAQSPRYKITEKSQAVAFWCDPISGHATLYWYRQILGQGPELLVQFQDESVVDDSQLPKDRFSAERLKGVDSTLKIQPAELGDSAMYLCASSQPRVSPSYEQYFGPGTRLTVT.

V and J are TRBV27 and TRBJ2-1; 10 nucleotides line up with TRBD1. Trimming took 3 bases from V and 3 from J; bases not matched to a gene: 8. The CDR3 loop spans 17 amino acids. CDR1 is MNHEY, CDR2 SMNVEV, per germline (reference sequence). For the CDR3, the DNA is TGTGCCAGCAGTTTCTCTCGGACAGGGGGTTTCTACAATGAGCAGTTCTTC. Its protein is CASSFSRTGGFYNEQFF.

The V gene is TRBV11-2, the J gene TRBJ2-3; D remains unclear. From germline, CDR1 is SGHAT and CDR2 FQNNGV. The germline V and J ends were trimmed by 1 base and 4 bases, with 15 bases remaining between them. The CDR3 is made up of 16 amino acids. CDR3 coding DNA: TGTGCCAGCAGCTTAGGACTGCGCCTTATCGCAGATACGCAGTATTTT. The encoded protein is CASSLGLRLIADTQYF.

The chain combines TRBV7-9 with TRBJ2-3; 12 bases agree with TRBD2. The V segment lost 1 base and the J segment 2 bases; nucleotides outside the gene matches: 10. The CDR3 covers 19 residues. Germline loops: CDR1 SEHNR, CDR2 FQNEAQ (reference sequence). The CDR3 DNA is TGTGCCAGCAGCTTAGGGCTCTGGACTAGCGGGATCCTCACAGATACGCAGTATTTT. Translated: CASSLGLWTSGILTDTQYF.

The chain has TRBV7-2 and TRBJ2-7; weak D call: TRBD2 (6 bases). CDR1 SGHTA and CDR2 FQGNSA come from the germline V gene. This CDR3 has 13 residues. V lost 5 bases and J lost 0, with 8 bases in between. In DNA, the CDR3 is TGTGCCAGCAGCCCGGGACTCTCCTACGAGCAGTACTTC. Amino acid sequence: CASSPGLSYEQYF.